This TCR beta chain originates from a study of T cell repertoires in cytomegalovirus infection. Overall study context: Indications of both CMV infection and matching HLA type were provided by public TCR beta signatures. Study findings and constraints: What dominated the ex vivo response were HLA-C-restricted CMV-specific TCR beta clonotypes. Summed frequency of shared TCR beta families picked out CMV carriers who also had the relevant HLA.

There are many counts of this clonotype. Its matching antigen is unknown. This CDR3 has 16 residues. Germline CDR1 is SEHNR and CDR2 is FQNEAQ (reference sequence). Losses at the gene ends were 1 base for V and 2 bases for J; bases not matched to a gene: 5. TCRdb reprocessed the reads with MiXCR, giving one entry per CDR3 protein. The top ten clones hold around 14% of a sample with 310,000 or so distinct CDR3 sequences, about 25% of them seen once. The V call is TRBV7-9, the J call TRBJ2-5, with 9 positions matching TRBD2. Sequencing was done on a sample of PBMCs. The sequence was obtained from a human donor in good health (CMV status not recorded). Some clones in this sample may be carry-over from other donors' samples. The CDR3 bases are TGTGCCAGCAGCTTAGGGTTAACTAGCGGGCAAGAGACCCAGTACTTC. This sequence encodes CASSLGLTSGQETQYF. Full variable domain (missing parts from reference TRBV7-9 and TRBJ2-5): DTGVSQNPRHKITKRGQNVTFRCDPISEHNRLYWYRQTLGQGPEFLTYFQNEAQLEKSRLLSDRFSAERPKGSFSTLEIQRTEQGDSAMYLCASSLGLTSGQETQYFGPGTRLLVL.